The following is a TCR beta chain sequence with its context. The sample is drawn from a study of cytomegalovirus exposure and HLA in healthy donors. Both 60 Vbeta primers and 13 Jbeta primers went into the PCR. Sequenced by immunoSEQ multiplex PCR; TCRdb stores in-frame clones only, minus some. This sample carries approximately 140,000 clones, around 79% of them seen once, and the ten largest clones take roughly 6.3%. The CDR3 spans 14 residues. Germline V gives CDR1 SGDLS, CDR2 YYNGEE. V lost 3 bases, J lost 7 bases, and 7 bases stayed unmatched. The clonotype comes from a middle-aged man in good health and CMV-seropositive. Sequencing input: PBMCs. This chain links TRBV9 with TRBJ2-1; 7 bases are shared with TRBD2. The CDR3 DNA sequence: TGTGCCAGCAGCGGCCCGGGAGGCTGGAATGAGCAGTTCTTC. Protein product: CASSGPGGWNEQFF.